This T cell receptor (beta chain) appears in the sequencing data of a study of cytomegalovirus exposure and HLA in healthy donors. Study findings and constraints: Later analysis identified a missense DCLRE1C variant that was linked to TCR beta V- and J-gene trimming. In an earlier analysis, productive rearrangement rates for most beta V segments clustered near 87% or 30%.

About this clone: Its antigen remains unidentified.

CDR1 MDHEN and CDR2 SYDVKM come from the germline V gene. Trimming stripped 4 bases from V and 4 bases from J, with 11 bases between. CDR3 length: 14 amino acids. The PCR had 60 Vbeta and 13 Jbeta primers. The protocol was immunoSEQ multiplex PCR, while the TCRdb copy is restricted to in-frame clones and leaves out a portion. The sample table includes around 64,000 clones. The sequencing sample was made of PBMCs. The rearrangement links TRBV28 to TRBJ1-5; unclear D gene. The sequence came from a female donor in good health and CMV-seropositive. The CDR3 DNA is TGTGCCAGCAGTTGGCAGGCGGGAAATCAGCCCCAGCATTTT. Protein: CASSWQAGNQPQHF. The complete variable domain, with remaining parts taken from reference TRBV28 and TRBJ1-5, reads DVKVTQSSRYLVKRTGEKVFLECVQDMDHENMFWYRQDPGLGLRLIYFSYDVKMKEKGDIPEGYSVSREKKERFSLILESASTNQTSMYLCASSWQAGNQPQHFGDGTRLSIL.